This T cell receptor beta chain derives from a study of long-term antiretroviral therapy in people with HIV. CDR1 SGHTS and CDR2 YDEGEE come from the germline V gene. The length of the CDR3 is 16 residues. V gave up 4 bases and J gave up 5 bases; unmatched junction bases: 15. Only United States sites treated participants with HIV. Researchers ran immunoSEQ v3.0 at survey level. Clones were sequenced by immunoSEQ multiplex PCR, and TCRdb holds only the in-frame ones, with some missing. The sample has 40,000 or so clones, approximately 86% seen once; the top ten hold about 4%. This chain uses TRBV5-8 with TRBJ2-7, with 7 bases that match TRBD2. The sequence derives from a woman between 18 and 29 years old with HIV. The sequenced sample was unsorted PBMCs, obtained just before starting antiretroviral therapy. In nucleotides, the CDR3 is TGTGCCAGCAGCCCCACCCGGGCGGGAGTATCGAACGAGCAGTACTTC. Protein product: CASSPTRAGVSNEQYF.